A selection of T cell receptor beta chains follows, all from one sample in a study of shared clonotypes between healthy human individuals. Only in-frame clones appear in the TCRdb table, and some are missing; sequencing was by immunoSEQ multiplex PCR. Among millions of clones listed, 85% to 95% were seen once. The sample taken for sequencing was naive CD4+ T cells sorted from blood. The receptors were gathered from a man younger than 35 in good health. Both conserved end residues are part of each CDR3. Each record gives: J gene, D gene, V gene, clone size, CDR3 DNA, CDR3 protein. D genes are given only for firm matches. Only some rows state a clone size, as once, few, many or a class for expanded clones.

j_call: TRBJ2-4
d_call: TRBD1
v_call: TRBV6-1
clone_size: .
cdr3_nt: TGTGCCAGCACCCCGGGACAGGCGGACATTCAGTACTTC
cdr3_aa: CASTPGQADIQYF

j_call: TRBJ1-1
d_call: .
v_call: TRBV5-1
clone_size: .
cdr3_nt: TGCGCCAGCAGCTTGGACAGGGCCACTGAAGCTTTCTTT
cdr3_aa: CASSLDRATEAFF

j_call: TRBJ2-6
d_call: .
v_call: TRBV5-4
clone_size: .
cdr3_nt: TGTGCCAGCAGCTTGGGTTCTGGGGCTGGGGCCAACGTCCTGACTTTC
cdr3_aa: CASSLGSGAGANVLTF

j_call: TRBJ2-5
d_call: .
v_call: TRBV5-1
clone_size: .
cdr3_nt: TGCGCCAGCAGCTTGGAGGGACCTAAAGAGACCCAGTACTTC
cdr3_aa: CASSLEGPKETQYF

j_call: TRBJ1-6
d_call: TRBD1
v_call: TRBV5-1
clone_size: .
cdr3_nt: TGCGCCAGCAGCTCGGACAGGGATTCACCCCTCCACTTT
cdr3_aa: CASSSDRDSPLHF

j_call: TRBJ1-6
d_call: .
v_call: TRBV7-6
clone_size: .
cdr3_nt: TGTGCCAGCAGCTTAGCGAGGGGTCACTCACCCCTCCACTTT
cdr3_aa: CASSLARGHSPLHF

j_call: TRBJ2-7
d_call: .
v_call: TRBV6-1
clone_size: .
cdr3_nt: TGTGCCAGCAGTGAAGGGACCGGGACCCCCTACGAGCAGTACTTC
cdr3_aa: CASSEGTGTPYEQYF

j_call: TRBJ1-1
d_call: .
v_call: TRBV7-8
clone_size: once
cdr3_nt: TGTGCCAGCAGCCCCCGAAAGAACACTGAAGCTTTCTTT
cdr3_aa: CASSPRKNTEAFF

j_call: TRBJ2-1
d_call: .
v_call: TRBV5-1
clone_size: .
cdr3_nt: TGCGCCAGCAGAAGGAACAATGAGCAGTTCTTC
cdr3_aa: CASRRNNEQFF

j_call: TRBJ2-2
d_call: TRBD1
v_call: TRBV29-1
clone_size: .
cdr3_nt: TGCAGCCGGGACAGGGGCCCCGGGGAGCTGTTTTTT
cdr3_aa: CSRDRGPGELFF

j_call: TRBJ1-2
d_call: .
v_call: TRBV7-9
clone_size: .
cdr3_nt: TGTGCCAGCAGCACAAGGGTCGCCCTTTATGGCTACACCTTC
cdr3_aa: CASSTRVALYGYTF

j_call: TRBJ2-7
d_call: .
v_call: TRBV6-6
clone_size: .
cdr3_nt: TGTGCCAGCAGATACCAAAAGGAAAACTACGAGCAGTACTTC
cdr3_aa: CASRYQKENYEQYF

j_call: TRBJ2-1
d_call: .
v_call: TRBV6-1
clone_size: .
cdr3_nt: TGTGCCAGCAGTGGGTGGCGGTTGTCTGAGCAGTTCTTC
cdr3_aa: CASSGWRLSEQFF

j_call: TRBJ2-7
d_call: .
v_call: TRBV7-9
clone_size: once
cdr3_nt: TGTGCCAGCAGCTTAGTTCCTAGCACGAGTGGGAGCTCCTACGAGCAGTACTTC
cdr3_aa: CASSLVPSTSGSSYEQYF

j_call: TRBJ1-1
d_call: TRBD1
v_call: TRBV7-8
clone_size: .
cdr3_nt: TGTGCCAGCAGAGCCCGGACAGGGAACACTGAAGCTTTCTTT
cdr3_aa: CASRARTGNTEAFF

j_call: TRBJ2-7
d_call: TRBD2
v_call: TRBV7-2
clone_size: .
cdr3_nt: TGTGCCAGCAGCTACCGGACTAGCGGCTACGAGCAGTACTTC
cdr3_aa: CASSYRTSGYEQYF

j_call: TRBJ2-1
d_call: TRBD2
v_call: TRBV5-1
clone_size: .
cdr3_nt: TGCGCCAGCAGCGTACTAGCGGGGGGCCTAAATGAGCAGTTCTTC
cdr3_aa: CASSVLAGGLNEQFF

j_call: TRBJ1-6
d_call: .
v_call: TRBV5-4
clone_size: .
cdr3_nt: TGTGCCAGCAGCTTGGATGGGCAGGGCTGGTCACCCCTCCACTTT
cdr3_aa: CASSLDGQGWSPLHF

j_call: TRBJ2-1
d_call: .
v_call: TRBV7-3
clone_size: .
cdr3_nt: TGTGCCAGCAGCTTCTATAGAGGCAATGAGCAGTTCTTC
cdr3_aa: CASSFYRGNEQFF

j_call: TRBJ2-1
d_call: TRBD2
v_call: TRBV5-1
clone_size: .
cdr3_nt: TGCGCCAGCAGCCCTCTAGCGGGAGTTGAGGGGTCCTACAATGAGCAGTTCTTC
cdr3_aa: CASSPLAGVEGSYNEQFF

j_call: TRBJ1-2
d_call: TRBD1
v_call: TRBV11-2
clone_size: .
cdr3_nt: TGTGCCAGCAGTACCGGGACAGGGGATCTCTATGGCTACACCTTC
cdr3_aa: CASSTGTGDLYGYTF

j_call: TRBJ2-5
d_call: .
v_call: TRBV7-7
clone_size: .
cdr3_nt: TGTGCTAGCAGCTTTGCCCCGCAGGAGACCCAGTACTTC
cdr3_aa: CASSFAPQETQYF

j_call: TRBJ2-2
d_call: TRBD1
v_call: TRBV7-2
clone_size: once
cdr3_nt: TGTGCCAGCAGCACAAACAGGGGTCCCGGGGAGCTGTTTTTT
cdr3_aa: CASSTNRGPGELFF

j_call: TRBJ1-1
d_call: TRBD1
v_call: TRBV2
clone_size: .
cdr3_nt: TGTGCCAGCAGAGGCAGTGGGACAGGTTCTTTCCTACGCCAATTT
cdr3_aa: CASRGSGTGSFLRQF

j_call: TRBJ1-1
d_call: .
v_call: TRBV28
clone_size: .
cdr3_nt: TGTGCCAGCAGTTTAGCAGGGAGGGAAGCTTTCTTT
cdr3_aa: CASSLAGREAFF

j_call: TRBJ2-2
d_call: .
v_call: TRBV9
clone_size: .
cdr3_nt: TGTGCCAGCAGCTCCGGGGCCTTCACCGGGGAGCTGTTTTTT
cdr3_aa: CASSSGAFTGELFF

j_call: TRBJ2-3
d_call: .
v_call: TRBV7-9
clone_size: .
cdr3_nt: TGTGCCAGCAGATCGTTCCAGGGTGGAGGCACAGATACGCAGTATTTT
cdr3_aa: CASRSFQGGGTDTQYF

j_call: TRBJ1-1
d_call: TRBD1
v_call: TRBV6-5
clone_size: .
cdr3_nt: TGTGCCAGCAGGCCCAGGGGGCACGTGGGCACTGAAGCTTTCTTT
cdr3_aa: CASRPRGHVGTEAFF

j_call: TRBJ2-7
d_call: .
v_call: TRBV6-1
clone_size: .
cdr3_nt: TGTGCCAGCACTTCCGGAGGCAGGGAGACCTACGAGCAGTACTTC
cdr3_aa: CASTSGGRETYEQYF

j_call: TRBJ2-1
d_call: TRBD2
v_call: TRBV7-2
clone_size: .
cdr3_nt: TGTGCCAGCAGCTCCGCAGCGGGAGTGGGGAATGAGCAGTTCTTC
cdr3_aa: CASSSAAGVGNEQFF

j_call: TRBJ2-7
d_call: TRBD1
v_call: TRBV11-2
clone_size: .
cdr3_nt: TGTGCCAGCAGCTTACGAGGACAGGGGGACGAGCAGTACTTC
cdr3_aa: CASSLRGQGDEQYF

j_call: TRBJ1-2
d_call: TRBD1
v_call: TRBV20-1
clone_size: .
cdr3_nt: TGCAGTGCAAGGACAGGGTATGGCTACACCTTC
cdr3_aa: CSARTGYGYTF

j_call: TRBJ2-1
d_call: .
v_call: TRBV4-1
clone_size: .
cdr3_nt: TGCGCCAGCAGCCAAGATTGGGGGACACTCTCCTACAATGAGCAGTTCTTC
cdr3_aa: CASSQDWGTLSYNEQFF

j_call: TRBJ1-2
d_call: .
v_call: TRBV6-1
clone_size: .
cdr3_nt: TGTGCCAGCAGGGGGGGCCGAGCTAACTATGGCTACACCTTC
cdr3_aa: CASRGGRANYGYTF

j_call: TRBJ2-3
d_call: TRBD2
v_call: TRBV7-9
clone_size: .
cdr3_nt: TGTGCCAGCAGCTTAGCGCCCCTAGCGGGGGCCTACTCCACAGATACGCAGTATTTT
cdr3_aa: CASSLAPLAGAYSTDTQYF

j_call: TRBJ1-1
d_call: .
v_call: TRBV19
clone_size: .
cdr3_nt: TGTGCCAGTAGTCTCAGGTTTAACACTGAAGCTTTCTTT
cdr3_aa: CASSLRFNTEAFF

j_call: TRBJ1-2
d_call: .
v_call: TRBV5-4
clone_size: .
cdr3_nt: TGTGCCAGCAGCACGGCAGACAGGAACTATGGCTACACCTTC
cdr3_aa: CASSTADRNYGYTF

j_call: TRBJ1-2
d_call: .
v_call: TRBV28
clone_size: few
cdr3_nt: TGTGCCAGCAGTTTAGGGTGGCAGGGCTATGGCTACACCTTC
cdr3_aa: CASSLGWQGYGYTF

j_call: TRBJ2-6
d_call: .
v_call: TRBV11-2
clone_size: .
cdr3_nt: TGTGCCAGCAGCTTAACGGGGGGCCTCTCTGGGGCCAACGTCCTGACTTTC
cdr3_aa: CASSLTGGLSGANVLTF

j_call: TRBJ2-6
d_call: .
v_call: TRBV18
clone_size: .
cdr3_nt: TGTGCCAGCTCACGCACCTTAAATGGGGCCAACGTCCTGACTTTC
cdr3_aa: CASSRTLNGANVLTF

j_call: TRBJ2-5
d_call: TRBD1
v_call: TRBV30
clone_size: .
cdr3_nt: TGTGCCTGGAGTATAAACAGGGGTGAGACCCAGTACTTC
cdr3_aa: CAWSINRGETQYF

j_call: TRBJ2-7
d_call: .
v_call: TRBV20-1
clone_size: .
cdr3_nt: TGCAGTGTTAGATTGTCCTACGAGCAGTACTTC
cdr3_aa: CSVRLSYEQYF

j_call: TRBJ2-7
d_call: TRBD1
v_call: TRBV5-6
clone_size: .
cdr3_nt: TGTGCCAGCAAACGGACAGGGGTCACCTTGGAGCAGTACTTC
cdr3_aa: CASKRTGVTLEQYF

j_call: TRBJ2-3
d_call: .
v_call: TRBV10-3
clone_size: .
cdr3_nt: TGTGCCATCAGTGAAGAGGCAGCCACAGATACGCAGTATTTT
cdr3_aa: CAISEEAATDTQYF

j_call: TRBJ2-1
d_call: .
v_call: TRBV5-4
clone_size: .
cdr3_nt: TGTGCCAGCAGCTTGTCCGGGGGGCGGAGCTCCTACAATGAGCAGTTCTTC
cdr3_aa: CASSLSGGRSSYNEQFF

j_call: TRBJ1-5
d_call: .
v_call: TRBV7-3
clone_size: .
cdr3_nt: TGTGCCAGCAGCTTAACCGTGAATCAGCCCCAGCATTTT
cdr3_aa: CASSLTVNQPQHF

j_call: TRBJ2-5
d_call: .
v_call: TRBV4-1
clone_size: .
cdr3_nt: TGCGCCAGCAGCCAAGAGTCAGGAGGCTCAGTACGACAAATCCAAGAGACCCAGTACTTC
cdr3_aa: CASSQESGGSVRQIQETQYF

j_call: TRBJ1-2
d_call: .
v_call: TRBV6-5
clone_size: .
cdr3_nt: TGTGCCAGCAGCCCCGCCGGGAGCGACTATGGCTACACCTTC
cdr3_aa: CASSPAGSDYGYTF

j_call: TRBJ1-3
d_call: .
v_call: TRBV2
clone_size: .
cdr3_nt: TGTGCCAGCACAGGGTCACCTGGAAACACCATATATTTT
cdr3_aa: CASTGSPGNTIYF

j_call: TRBJ2-7
d_call: .
v_call: TRBV6-6
clone_size: once
cdr3_nt: TGTGCCAGCAGTTACTCGACCCTTACCTACGAGCAGTACTTC
cdr3_aa: CASSYSTLTYEQYF

j_call: TRBJ2-7
d_call: .
v_call: TRBV12-5
clone_size: .
cdr3_nt: TGTGCTAGTGGTTTGGAACTACCCGAGCAGTACTTC
cdr3_aa: CASGLELPEQYF

j_call: TRBJ1-5
d_call: .
v_call: TRBV6-5
clone_size: .
cdr3_nt: TGTGCCAGCAGGCGGGGGACCAATCAGCCCCAGCATTTT
cdr3_aa: CASRRGTNQPQHF

j_call: TRBJ1-5
d_call: TRBD1
v_call: TRBV6-1
clone_size: .
cdr3_nt: TGTGCCAGCAGAGATGGACAGGGGAACCAGCCCCAGCATTTT
cdr3_aa: CASRDGQGNQPQHF